This TCR beta chain appears in the sequencing data of a study of blood T cells in healthy people across ages. This clonotype was seen a handful of times. Its antigen is as yet unknown. Germline assignment: CDR1 SEHNR and CDR2 FQNEAQ (reference sequence). V was shortened by 0 bases and J by 6 bases, with 6 bases between the two germline ends. There are 13 residues in the CDR3. Primers used in a second PCR of about 6 to 11 cycles were a sample-barcoded 5' primer and a J-beta primer mix. Each cDNA was tagged by a template-switch adaptor containing 12 random nucleotides. TCRdb ran MiXCR on the 5' RACE reads and lists one entry per CDR3 protein. There are about 1 million distinct CDR3 sequences in the sample; 45% occur only once, and 15% to 20% lies in the top ten. General study results and limits: The recorded TCR beta diversity per million T cells decreased in a roughly linear manner with age. Estimates of total diversity, which came from one million sequenced T cells, were considered to be underestimates. PBMCs were not sorted, which prevented a conclusive comparison of naive versus antigen-experienced cells.

The sample was blood. The chain carries TRBV7-9 and TRBJ1-5; D remains ambiguous. The TCR sequence derives from a woman aged 60-75 years in good health. The DNA for the CDR3 is TGTGCCAGCAGCTTAGCCAACACTCAGCCCCAGCATTTT. Amino acids: CASSLANTQPQHF.